This T cell receptor beta chain comes out of a study of CD4 T cells in relation to SARS-CoV-2 and coronaviruses. Study context: ViraFEST: approximately eleven-day antigen culture of PBMCs, then TCR beta CDR3 sequencing.

Study-wide results and limits: In roughly 60% of donors, memory CD4+ clonotypes crossrecognized SARS-CoV-2 and at least one common cold coronavirus spike.

Sequencing used immunoSEQ multiplex PCR; TCRdb keeps in-frame clones, though not all of them. Counted here are 40,000 to 50,000 clones, over 75% occurring once; the ten biggest clones make up roughly 1.2%. The V end was cut by 2 bases, the J end by 7 bases, with 17 bases between. Germline V gene data show CDR1 as KGHSH and CDR2 as LQKENI. The CDR3 covers 15 residues. 90,000 to 100,000 naive or memory CD4+ cells were cultured with CEF peptides for under twelve days. Notes on this clone: Antigen specificity is unknown.

The receptor comes from an adult with COVID-19. The V call is TRBV18, the J call TRBJ1-2; D remains ambiguous. Sequenced sample: naive CD4+ T cells from PBMCs, cultured in vitro. Noted subset: naive CD4+ T cells isolated by negative enrichment. The CDR3 bases are TGTGCCAGCTCACCAGGGGTCGTTGGTGCTCTTGGCTACACCTTC. It translates to CASSPGVVGALGYTF.